These T cell receptor beta chains were read from a single sample in a study of T cells in Graves' hyperthyroidism and ophthalmopathy. TCRdb redid the calling of the multiplex PCR reads with MiXCR, one entry per CDR3 protein. The sample lists about 400,000 distinct CDR3 sequences; roughly 25% were seen once. The sequenced sample consisted of blood. Every receptor here comes from a middle-aged man with Graves' hyperthyroidism. Each CDR3 is given with its conserved first and last residue. D genes are given only for firm matches. Rows give clone size only sometimes, using once, few, many, or a class for an expanded clone.

CDR3 DNA	CDR3 protein	D gene	V gene	J gene	clone size
TGTGCCAGCAGGGAAGGGGGTTCCTACGAGCAGTACTTC	CASREGGSYEQYF	.	TRBV2	TRBJ2-7	few
TGTGCCAGCAGCCACACCCCGGGACAGGGCTTTGATCAGCCCCAGCATTTT	CASSHTPGQGFDQPQHF	TRBD1	TRBV7-3	TRBJ1-5	.
TGTGCCAGCAGTAAAAAGGACAGAGAAACAGATACGCAGTATTTT	CASSKKDRETDTQYF	.	TRBV6-2/TRBV6-3	TRBJ2-3	few
TGCAGTGCTAGAGATCCCCAAAACACCATATATTTT	CSARDPQNTIYF	.	TRBV20-1	TRBJ1-3	.
TGTGCCAGTAGTATAGAGCAGACGAGGTATGGCTACACCTTC	CASSIEQTRYGYTF	.	TRBV19	TRBJ1-2	.
TGTGCCAGCAGCGCTGGCGGGAACGGGGGGCGAGGTAACGAGCAGTACTTC	CASSAGGNGGRGNEQYF	.	TRBV7-9	TRBJ2-7	many
TGTGCCAGCAGCCCTTGGCCGGGAGGCAATCAGCCCCAGCATTTT	CASSPWPGGNQPQHF	.	TRBV6-1	TRBJ1-5	.
TGTGCCAGCAGTCCCGGGACTAGCGGGATGGGCGGGGAGCTGTTTTTT	CASSPGTSGMGGELFF	TRBD2	TRBV28	TRBJ2-2	many
TGCGCCAGCAGCCTAGGAGGACAAGCCTACGAGCAGTACTTC	CASSLGGQAYEQYF	.	TRBV5-1	TRBJ2-7	few
TGTGCCAGCTCACCTAATCCGGACGGATTCTATGGCTACACCTTC	CASSPNPDGFYGYTF	.	TRBV18	TRBJ1-2	.
TGTGCCAGCAGTTACACAGGGGTCACCGGGGAGCTGTTTTTT	CASSYTGVTGELFF	TRBD1	TRBV7-3	TRBJ2-2	few
TGTGCCAGCAGCTTAGGAGGGGGGTTTGAGACCCAGTACTTC	CASSLGGGFETQYF	.	TRBV7-9	TRBJ2-5	.
TGTGCCAGCAGTCTTGGGGTTACAGGGGGCGAGCCGAATAGCAATCAGCCCCAGCATTTT	CASSLGVTGGEPNSNQPQHF	TRBD1	TRBV28	TRBJ1-5	many
TGTGCCAGCAGTACAGGGGGCCGGGAGACCCAGTACTTC	CASSTGGRETQYF	TRBD1	TRBV2	TRBJ2-5	many
TGCAGCGTTGAAGAGAATAGCGGGAGGGGAGATACGCAGTATTTT	CSVEENSGRGDTQYF	TRBD2	TRBV29-1	TRBJ2-3	few
TGTGCCATCAGCCCTGACGTGGGTTTAGCGCTGAATTTT	CAISPDVGLALNF	.	TRBV10-3	TRBJ1-5	.
TGTGCCAGCATATCTGGGGAAGAGACCCAGTACTTC	CASISGEETQYF	.	TRBV28	TRBJ2-5	.
TGTGCCAGCAGACCGGGACTAGCCCTCCGCGAGCAGTACTTC	CASRPGLALREQYF	TRBD2	TRBV6-2/TRBV6-3	TRBJ2-7	.
TGTGCCAGCAGCCAAGATCATAGCGCATACTCCTACGAGCAGTACTTC	CASSQDHSAYSYEQYF	.	TRBV14	TRBJ2-7	once
TGTGCCAGCAGCCCCGGGGAGACTTACAATGAGCAGTTCTTC	CASSPGETYNEQFF	.	TRBV12-3/TRBV12-4	TRBJ2-1	many
TGTGCCAGCCTCCCGGGACACCACCTTGCAACTAATGAAAAACTGTTTTTT	CASLPGHHLATNEKLFF	.	TRBV9	TRBJ1-4	.
TGCAGTGCTAGCCAGAGAGTGCCAGATACGCAGTATTTT	CSASQRVPDTQYF	.	TRBV20-1	TRBJ2-3	few
TGTGCCAGCAGTTACTCGGCCGGTCTAGCGCACTACAATGAGCAGTACTTC	CASSYSAGLAHYNEQYF	.	TRBV6-4	TRBJ2-7	.
TGTGCCAGCAAATTGGGGGGAACCGGGGAGCTGTTTTTT	CASKLGGTGELFF	.	TRBV6-1	TRBJ2-2	.
TGTGCCAGCAGCATGGGACTCGGGTCCTACGAGCAGTACTTC	CASSMGLGSYEQYF	.	TRBV5-5	TRBJ2-7	few
TGTGCCAGCTCACCCCCCGACAGTTTTTGGCAAGAGACCCAGTACTTC	CASSPPDSFWQETQYF	.	TRBV18	TRBJ2-5	few
TGTGCCAGCAGTTCCCGGCCTCTAGGGGATACGCAGTATTTT	CASSSRPLGDTQYF	.	TRBV11-2	TRBJ2-3	many
TGTGCCAGCAGTTCCCCAGGGTACACTGAAGCTTTCTTT	CASSSPGYTEAFF	.	TRBV12-3/TRBV12-4	TRBJ1-1	many
TGTGCCAGCAGTGGGGCAGAAAACTATGGCTACACCTTC	CASSGAENYGYTF	.	TRBV2	TRBJ1-2	.
TGCGCCAGCAGTTCCAAAGGGATACCCACAGATACGCGGTATTTT	CASSSKGIPTDTRYF	.	TRBV10-1	TRBJ2-3	.
TGTGCCAGCAGCTTGCATACCGGGGATGAGCAGTTCTTC	CASSLHTGDEQFF	.	TRBV5-6	TRBJ2-1	.
TGTGCCATCGGACTGACCGACAGGGGCACAGATACGCAGTATTTT	CAIGLTDRGTDTQYF	TRBD1	TRBV10-3	TRBJ2-3	few
TGTGCCAGCACCTTCGTGGTGACAGGGGGACGGAACATTCAGTACTTC	CASTFVVTGGRNIQYF	TRBD1	TRBV6-2/TRBV6-3	TRBJ2-4	.
TGTGCCAGCAGCCACCGACAGGGCGCTGAAGCTTTCTTT	CASSHRQGAEAFF	TRBD1	TRBV3-1	TRBJ1-1	many
TGTGCCAGCAGTAACAGGGTCGGGGAGACCCAGTACTTC	CASSNRVGETQYF	.	TRBV6-1	TRBJ2-5	many
TGCGCCAGTAAGGGACTGAACACTGAAGCTTTCTTT	CASKGLNTEAFF	.	TRBV5-1	TRBJ1-1	.
TGTGCCACCAGCTCCCCCGGTCTAGCTCGGTCCGAGCAGTTCTTC	CATSSPGLARSEQFF	.	TRBV15	TRBJ2-1	few
TGTGCCAGCAGTTTCGGGGGGATCACAGGGGGCAACTATGGCTACACCTTC	CASSFGGITGGNYGYTF	TRBD1	TRBV3-1	TRBJ1-2	.
TGTGCCAGCAGGGGGGTCGCGGGGAGAGGAGGGGAGACCCAGTACTTC	CASRGVAGRGGETQYF	.	TRBV2	TRBJ2-5	many
TGCAGCGTGGTCCCGACAGATACGCAGTATTTT	CSVVPTDTQYF	.	TRBV29-1	TRBJ2-3	many